This T cell receptor (beta chain) emerged from a study of control samples from healthy donors and cancer patients. This clone was counted once. The protocol was immunoSEQ multiplex PCR, while the TCRdb copy is restricted to in-frame clones and leaves out a portion. The data contain over 150,000 clones, 96% of them singletons. The CDR3 has 14 amino acids. J lost 2 bases, V lost 6 bases, and 7 bases had no gene match. CDR1 and CDR2 (germline): MNHEY, SVGAGI. The chain links TRBV6-5 to TRBJ2-7, with 7 bases that match TRBD1. The receptor was derived from a woman aged 30 to 39 in good health. Sequencing was performed on blood. CDR3 coding DNA: TGTGCCAGCAGGGCGATCGACAGGGCCTACGAGCAGTACTTC. Amino acid sequence: CASRAIDRAYEQYF.